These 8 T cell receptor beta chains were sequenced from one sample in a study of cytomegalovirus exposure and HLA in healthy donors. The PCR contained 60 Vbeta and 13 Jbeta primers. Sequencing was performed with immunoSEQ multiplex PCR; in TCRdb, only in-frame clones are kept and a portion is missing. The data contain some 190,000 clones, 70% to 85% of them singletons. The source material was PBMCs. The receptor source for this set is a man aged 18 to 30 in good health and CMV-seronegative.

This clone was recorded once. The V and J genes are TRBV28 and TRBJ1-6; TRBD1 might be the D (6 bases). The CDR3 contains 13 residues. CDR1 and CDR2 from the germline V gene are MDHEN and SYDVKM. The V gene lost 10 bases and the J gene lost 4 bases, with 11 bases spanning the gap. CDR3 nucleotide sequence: TGTGCCACTAAAGGACAGTATAATTCACCCCTCCACTTT. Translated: CATKGQYNSPLHF.

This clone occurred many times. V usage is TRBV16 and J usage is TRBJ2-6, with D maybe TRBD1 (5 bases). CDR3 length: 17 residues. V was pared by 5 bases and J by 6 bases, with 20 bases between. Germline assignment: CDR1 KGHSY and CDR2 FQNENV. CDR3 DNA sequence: TGTGCCAGCAGCTCCGCGGACAAGCGACTCAAGGCCAACGTCCTGACTTTC. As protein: CASSSADKRLKANVLTF.

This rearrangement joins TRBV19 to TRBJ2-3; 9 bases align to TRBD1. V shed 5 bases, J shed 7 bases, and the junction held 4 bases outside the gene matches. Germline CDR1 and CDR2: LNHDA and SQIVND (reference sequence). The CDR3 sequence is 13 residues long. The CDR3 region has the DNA TGTGCCAGTAGTCCGACAGGGGGACATACGCAGTATTTT. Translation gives CASSPTGGHTQYF.

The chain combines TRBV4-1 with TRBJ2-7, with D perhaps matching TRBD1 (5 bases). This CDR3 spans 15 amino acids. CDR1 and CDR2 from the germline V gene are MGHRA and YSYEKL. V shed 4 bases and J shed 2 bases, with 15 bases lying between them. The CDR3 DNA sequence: TGCGCCAGCAGCCTTAGGGGCCAAGGGACCTACGAGCAGTACTTC. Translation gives CASSLRGQGTYEQYF.

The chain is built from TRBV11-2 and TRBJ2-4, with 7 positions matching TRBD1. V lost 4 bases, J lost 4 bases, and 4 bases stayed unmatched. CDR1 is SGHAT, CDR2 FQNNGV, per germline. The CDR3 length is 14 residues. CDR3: CASSSPGQKNIQYF. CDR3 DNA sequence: TGTGCCAGCAGCTCACCGGGACAGAAAAACATTCAGTACTTC.

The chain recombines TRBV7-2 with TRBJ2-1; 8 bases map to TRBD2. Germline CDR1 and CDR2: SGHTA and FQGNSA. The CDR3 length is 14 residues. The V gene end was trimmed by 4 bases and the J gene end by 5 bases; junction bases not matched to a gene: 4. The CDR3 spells CASSSSGGHNEQFF. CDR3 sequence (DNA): TGTGCCAGCAGCTCAAGCGGGGGACACAATGAGCAGTTCTTC.

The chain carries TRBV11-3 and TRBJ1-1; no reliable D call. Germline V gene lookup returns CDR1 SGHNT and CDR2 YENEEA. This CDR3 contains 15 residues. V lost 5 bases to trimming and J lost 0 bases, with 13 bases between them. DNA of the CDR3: TGTGCCAGCAGCGGAGGGATTGAGGTGAACACTGAAGCTTTCTTT. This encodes CASSGGIEVNTEAFF.

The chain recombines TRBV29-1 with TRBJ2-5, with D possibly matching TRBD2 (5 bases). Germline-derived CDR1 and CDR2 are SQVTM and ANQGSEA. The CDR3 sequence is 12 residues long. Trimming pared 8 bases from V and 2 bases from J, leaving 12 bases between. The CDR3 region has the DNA TGCAGCTCCGAGGGCAGTCAAGAGACCCAGTACTTC. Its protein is CSSEGSQETQYF.